This T cell receptor beta chain originates from a study of blood T cell repertoires in COVID-19. Study in general: Samples representing acute and convalescent COVID-19 were sourced from the United States, Italy and Spain. T cells, B-cell-depleted T cells, or PBMCs supplied cDNA or gDNA.

This clone was seen more than once but under ten times. Per the authors' pipeline: It was from reference gene primer amplification that nucleated cell counts were estimated. The protocol was immunoSEQ multiplex PCR, while the TCRdb copy is restricted to in-frame clones and leaves out a portion. Clone size and the V and J calls come from that table; the DNA yielded D and trimming. The sample records nearly 110,000 clones, 71% being singletons. The junction had 9 bases not matched to a gene; V was cut back by 4 bases and J by 6 bases. The CDR3 has 14 amino acids. From germline, CDR1 is MNHEY and CDR2 SVGAGI.

This sequence was found in a human donor with acute or convalescent COVID-19. The donor label of this sample is uncertain. The chain is built from TRBV6-5 and TRBJ2-7; TRBD1 matches at 7 bases. Sequencing was carried out using peripheral blood. CDR3 coding DNA: TGTGCCAGCAGTTTAGGGGGCGTAGTAGGCGAGCAGTACTTC. This translates into CASSLGGVVGEQYF.